These 29 T cell receptor beta chains originate from one sample sequenced in a study of blood T cell repertoires in COVID-19. Method: immunoSEQ multiplex PCR; TCRdb's copy keeps in-frame clones and lacks some. The repertoire includes roughly 190,000 clones, approximately 83% of them detected once, and about 2.7% sits in the top ten. The sequencing input was peripheral blood. These receptors all stem from a human donor with acute or convalescent COVID-19. The donor label of this sample is uncertain.

This chain uses TRBV11-2 with TRBJ1-2; D ambiguous. Trimming shortened V by 1 base and J by 4 bases, and 10 bases separated the two germline ends. CDR1 SGHAT and CDR2 FQNNGV come from the germline V gene. CDR3 length: 14 amino acids. For the CDR3, the DNA is TGTGCCAGCAGCTTAGCCCCCGGTCCCTATGGCTACACCTTC. Amino acid sequence: CASSLAPGPYGYTF. The variable domain in full, with the rest retrieved from reference TRBV11-2 and TRBJ1-2, is EAGVAQSPRYKIIEKRQSVAFWCNPISGHATLYWYQQILGQGPKLLIQFQNNGVVDDSQLPKDRFSAERLKGVDSTLKIQPAKLEDSAVYLCASSLAPGPYGYTFGSGTRLTVV.

This chain connects TRBV2 to TRBJ2-3; 8 bases align to TRBD2. Germline CDR1 reads SNHLY; CDR2 reads FYNNEI. Losses at the gene ends were 5 bases for V and 2 bases for J; bases not matched to a gene: 18. The CDR3 loop spans 19 amino acids. CDR3 sequence reads: CASSPYGPVAGFTTDTQYF. The CDR3 nucleotides are TGTGCCAGCAGTCCTTACGGACCTGTAGCGGGGTTTACCACAGATACGCAGTATTTT.

V gene TRBV7-2 combines with J gene TRBJ2-1; 7 bases fit TRBD1. This CDR3 contains 14 residues. With V trimmed by 2 bases and J by 10 bases, 8 bases remained unmatched. Germline values: CDR1 SGHTA, CDR2 FQGNSA. The CDR3 protein is CASSLSDRVHEQFF. The CDR3 DNA reads TGTGCCAGCAGCTTATCAGACAGGGTCCACGAGCAGTTCTTC.

The rearrangement joins TRBV6-5 to TRBJ1-1; 7 nucleotides match TRBD1. The CDR3 has 16 amino acids. The trim removed 6 bases at V and 3 bases at J, leaving 13 bases unmatched. Germline CDR1 MNHEY, CDR2 SVGAGI. CDR3 in amino acids: CASSYRGVNLDTEAFF. The CDR3 DNA follows: TGTGCCAGCAGCTACAGGGGTGTGAATTTGGACACTGAAGCTTTCTTT.

The CDR3 protein is CASEDRGGYEQYF. As DNA, the CDR3 is TGTGCCAGCGAGGACAGGGGGGGTTACGAGCAGTACTTC. V gene TRBV25-1 combines with J gene TRBJ2-7; the match to TRBD1 covers 10 bases. The CDR3 runs 13 residues. Per germline, CDR1 MGHDK and CDR2 SYGVNS. After removal of 8 bases from V and 4 bases from J, the junction contained 5 bases not matched to a gene.

The J gene is TRBJ1-5, the V gene TRBV30; no clear D. Germline loops: CDR1 GTSNPN, CDR2 SVGIG (reference sequence). The CDR3 spans 12 residues. V was clipped by 1 base and J by 9 bases, with 10 bases between them. The CDR3 DNA reads as TGTGCCTGGAGTGATGTATCAGGGCCCCAGCATTTT. Translating gives CAWSDVSGPQHF.

The V call is TRBV5-1, the J call TRBJ2-5; tentative D call: TRBD2 (6 bases). The germline gives CDR1 SGHRS, CDR2 YFSETQ. The CDR3 consists of 13 residues. V dropped 0 bases and J dropped 7 bases, with 10 bases sitting between them. CDR3 in amino acids: CASSLDPEGTQYF. The CDR3 bases are TGCGCCAGCAGCTTGGATCCGGAGGGGACCCAGTACTTC.

This clone showed up just once. The chain couples TRBV18 to TRBJ1-3; D uncertain. The CDR3 is 13 amino acids. Germline V gene sequence: CDR1 KGHSH, CDR2 LQKENI. The germline V and J ends were trimmed by 4 bases and 2 bases, with 6 bases remaining between them. CDR3 DNA sequence: TGTGCCAGCTCACGTTCAGCTGGAAACACCATATATTTT. The encoded protein is CASSRSAGNTIYF.

This clone has only a few counts. The J gene is TRBJ1-2, the V gene TRBV30, with 8 bases aligning to TRBD1. The germline gives CDR1 GTSNPN, CDR2 SVGIG (reference sequence). This CDR3 spans 14 amino acids. Trimming cost V 3 bases and J 7 bases; bases outside gene matches: 10. CDR3: CAWRETTGVAGYTF. In DNA, the CDR3 is TGTGCCTGGAGAGAAACGACAGGGGTTGCTGGCTACACCTTC.

This clone was recorded once. The rearrangement joins TRBV1 to TRBJ1-2. TRBV1 is noted as a pseudogene. CDR3 length: 17 residues. This CDR3 is CTSGRDPGGGLNYGYTF. CDR3 DNA sequence: TGCACCAGCGGACGGGATCCAGGAGGCGGCCTTAACTATGGCTACACCTTC.

The V call is TRBV18, the J call TRBJ2-5, with D tentatively TRBD2 (5 bases). This CDR3 spans 13 amino acids. The germline CDR1 and CDR2 sequences are KGHSH and LQKENI. V lost 3 bases and J lost 2, with 7 bases in between. CDR3 sequence: CASSPGVQETQYF. CDR3 sequence (DNA): TGTGCCAGCTCACCCGGGGTACAAGAGACCCAGTACTTC.

This clone was observed a single time. V and J are TRBV2 and TRBJ1-5; 9 bases map to TRBD1. Germline V gives CDR1 SNHLY, CDR2 FYNNEI. The trim removed 6 bases at V and 0 bases at J, leaving 3 bases unmatched. The CDR3 is made up of 15 amino acids. The CDR3 loop reads CASRGQGVSNQPQHF. CDR3 nucleotides: TGTGCCAGCAGGGGACAGGGAGTTAGCAATCAGCCCCAGCATTTT. Filled out from reference TRBV2 and TRBJ1-5, the complete variable domain reads EPEVTQTPSHQVTQMGQEVILRCVPISNHLYFYWYRQILGQKVEFLVSFYNNEISEKSEIFDDQFSVERPDGSNFTLKIRSTKLEDSAMYFCASRGQGVSNQPQHFGDGTRLSIL.

The genes are TRBV10-3 and TRBJ1-6, with 9 bases matching TRBD1. With 5 bases clipped from V and 8 bases from J, the junction kept 4 bases outside the gene matches. CDR3 size: 14 residues. Germline V lookup: CDR1 ENHRY, CDR2 SYGVKD. Here the CDR3 reads CAISLDRGDSPLHF. CDR3 in DNA: TGTGCCATCAGTTTGGACAGGGGAGATTCACCCCTCCACTTT.

The sample holds a few counts of this clone. The V call is TRBV28, the J call TRBJ1-6, with 10 bases identical to TRBD1. Per germline, CDR1 MDHEN and CDR2 SYDVKM. V was clipped by 6 bases and J by 7 bases; unmatched bases: 6. The CDR3 spans 15 residues. For the CDR3, the DNA is TGTGCCAGCAGACAAGGACAGGGGGGCAATTCACCCCTCCACTTT. Residues: CASRQGQGGNSPLHF.

The J gene is TRBJ2-1, the V gene TRBV7-6; 9 nucleotides align to TRBD1. The CDR3 sequence is 20 residues long. The junction had 13 bases not matched to a gene; V was cut back by 1 base and J by 0 bases. Germline V lookup: CDR1 SGHVS, CDR2 FNYEAQ. DNA of the CDR3: TGTGCCAGCAGCTTAGATGGGACAGGGTACGTGGGAAGCTCCTACAATGAGCAGTTCTTC. Its translation is CASSLDGTGYVGSSYNEQFF.

This sequence joins TRBV9 and TRBJ2-7, with a weak D call TRBD2 (6 bases). The CDR3 is 14 amino acids. Germline V CDR1 and CDR2: SGDLS, YYNGEE. V lost 3 bases, J lost 5 bases, and 15 bases lay in between. The CDR3 sequence: CASSGGGGAHEQYF. As DNA, the CDR3 is TGTGCCAGCAGCGGGGGAGGTGGGGCCCACGAGCAGTACTTC.

This chain uses TRBV25-1 with TRBJ2-3, with 10 bases fitting TRBD1. The CDR3 contains 16 residues. Germline V gene data show CDR1 as MGHDK and CDR2 as SYGVNS. V gave up 3 bases and J gave up 0 bases; unmatched junction bases: 3. Here the CDR3 reads CASSDGTGDSTDTQYF. The DNA of the CDR3 is TGTGCCAGCAGTGATGGGACAGGGGACAGCACAGATACGCAGTATTTT.

A few counts support this clone. The chain is built from TRBV6-5 and TRBJ2-7; perhaps TRBD2 as D (6 bases). The germline gives CDR1 MNHEY, CDR2 SVGAGI. This CDR3 has 15 residues. The germline V and J ends were trimmed by 0 bases and 1 base, with 10 bases remaining between them. Written as DNA, the CDR3 is TGTGCCAGCAGTTACTCGCGGGGACCTTCCTACGAGCAGTACTTC. This gives the protein CASSYSRGPSYEQYF.

The V gene is TRBV19, the J gene TRBJ1-3, with 7 nucleotides matching TRBD1. Trimming took 10 bases from V and 0 from J; bases not matched to a gene: 9. The germline CDR1 and CDR2 sequences are LNHDA and SQIVND (reference sequence). The length of the CDR3 is 15 residues. For the CDR3, the DNA is TGTGCCACTCCCCCCGAGGGGGCCTCTGGAAACACCATATATTTT. It specifies CATPPEGASGNTIYF.

Only a few counts were recorded for this clone. The CDR3 bases are TGTGCCAGCAGTTTATATATGCGAACCGGGACAGGCTTGAACACTGAAGCTTTCTTT. Translated, it gives CASSLYMRTGTGLNTEAFF. This chain links TRBV27 with TRBJ1-1; 8 bases are a match to TRBD1. Germline lookup yields CDR1 MNHEY and CDR2 SMNVEV (reference sequence). V was pared by 1 base and J by 0 bases, with 13 bases of the junction left unmatched. The CDR3 is made up of 19 amino acids.

This rearrangement joins TRBV4-2 to TRBJ2-3, with D maybe TRBD2 (6 bases). CDR3 length: 18 residues. V lost 4 bases and J 6 bases, leaving 26 bases between the germline ends. From germline, CDR1 is LGHNA and CDR2 YNFKEQ. In nucleotides, the CDR3 is TGTGCCAGCAGCCTGCGGGGATTACAGACTCCGGAAATGGATACGCAGTATTTT. Amino acids: CASSLRGLQTPEMDTQYF.

The chain links TRBV19 to TRBJ1-5; 7 positions match TRBD1. V was pared by 5 bases and J by 5 bases, with 9 bases of the junction left unmatched. The length of the CDR3 is 15 residues. Germline CDR1 is LNHDA and CDR2 is SQIVND (reference sequence). The CDR3 DNA sequence: TGTGCCAGTAGTTCGCCCGGGACAGTCCATCAGCCCCAGCATTTT. Its translation is CASSSPGTVHQPQHF.

This clone has a single count. The chain uses TRBV29-1 and TRBJ2-7; no firm D call. The CDR3 is 9 residues long. Germline CDR1 reads SQVTM; CDR2 reads ANQGSEA. The V gene lost 7 bases and the J gene lost 3 bases, with 4 bases spanning the gap. The CDR3 region is CSGLYEQYF. The CDR3 nucleotides are TGCAGCGGACTCTACGAGCAGTACTTC.

V usage is TRBV6-1 and J usage is TRBJ1-6, with 7 bases lining up with TRBD1. Germline values: CDR1 MNHNS, CDR2 SASEGT. The CDR3 covers 17 residues. V lost 3 bases, J lost 7 bases, and 12 bases stayed unmatched. CDR3 nucleotide sequence: TGTGCCAGCAGTGAGGAACGGCCCGGGACAGTGAATTCACCCCTCCACTTT. It specifies CASSEERPGTVNSPLHF.

The chain is built from TRBV6-5 and TRBJ1-6, with 11 bases fitting TRBD1. The CDR3 sequence is 14 residues long. Germline V gives CDR1 MNHEY, CDR2 SVGAGI. V was pared by 7 bases and J by 11 bases, with 7 bases of the junction left unmatched. The CDR3 DNA reads as TGTGCCAGCACTCCGGGACAGGGGGTTACACCCCTCCACTTT. This gives the protein CASTPGQGVTPLHF.

The rearrangement joins TRBV18 to TRBJ1-2, with D perhaps matching TRBD1 (6 bases). V dropped 3 bases and J dropped 8 bases, with 19 bases sitting between them. The CDR3 has 15 amino acids. From germline, CDR1 is KGHSH and CDR2 LQKENI. CDR3 bases: TGTGCCAGCTCACCCTCCCGGGACACCCCTAGGGGCTACACCTTC. Translated: CASSPSRDTPRGYTF.

This rearrangement joins TRBV3-1 (or the pseudogene TRBV3-2) to TRBJ1-2; D gene unclear. CDR3 length equals 11 residues. V was clipped by 0 bases and J by 13 bases, with 9 bases between them. The germline V gene has CDR1 LGHDT and CDR2 YNNKEL (reference sequence). The CDR3: CASSQDGPGTF. DNA of the CDR3: TGTGCCAGCAGCCAAGATGGCCCAGGCACCTTC.

The chain links TRBV29-1 to TRBJ2-7; a weak D match, TRBD1 (7 bases). The ends were cut back, 8 bases at V and 6 bases at J, with 20 bases in the middle. CDR1 and CDR2 (germline): SQVTM, ANQGSEA. The CDR3 spans 13 residues. In DNA, the CDR3 is TGCAGCTCTACCGACAGGGACTTTGGCGAGCAGTACTTC. Protein product: CSSTDRDFGEQYF.

This clone was counted between two and nine times. The chain employs TRBV7-9 and TRBJ1-2; no definite D call. Germline CDR1 and CDR2: SEHNR and FQNEAQ (reference sequence). V lost 0 bases and J 7 bases, leaving 15 bases between the germline ends. The CDR3 has 15 residues. The CDR3 loop is CASSLAFQDFRGYTF. The CDR3, as DNA: TGTGCCAGCAGCTTAGCGTTCCAGGACTTCCGTGGCTACACCTTC.